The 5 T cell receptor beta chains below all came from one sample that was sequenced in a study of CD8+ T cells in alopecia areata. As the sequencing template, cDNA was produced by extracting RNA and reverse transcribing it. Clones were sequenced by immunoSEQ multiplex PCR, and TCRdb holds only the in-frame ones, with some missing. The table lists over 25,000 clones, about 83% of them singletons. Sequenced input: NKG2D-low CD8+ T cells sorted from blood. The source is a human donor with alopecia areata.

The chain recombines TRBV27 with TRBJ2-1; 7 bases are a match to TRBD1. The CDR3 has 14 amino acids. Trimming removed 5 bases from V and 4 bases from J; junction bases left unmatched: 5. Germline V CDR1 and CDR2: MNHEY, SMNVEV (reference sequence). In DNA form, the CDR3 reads TGTGCCAGCAGTCGACAGGGTGGGTACAATGAGCAGTTCTTC. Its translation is CASSRQGGYNEQFF.

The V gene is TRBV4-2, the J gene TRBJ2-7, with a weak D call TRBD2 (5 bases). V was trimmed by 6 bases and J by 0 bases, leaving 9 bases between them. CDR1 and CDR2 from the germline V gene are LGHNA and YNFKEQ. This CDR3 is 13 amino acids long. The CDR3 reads CASSPGSSYEQYF. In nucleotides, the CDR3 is TGTGCCAGCAGTCCGGGGTCCTCCTACGAGCAGTACTTC.

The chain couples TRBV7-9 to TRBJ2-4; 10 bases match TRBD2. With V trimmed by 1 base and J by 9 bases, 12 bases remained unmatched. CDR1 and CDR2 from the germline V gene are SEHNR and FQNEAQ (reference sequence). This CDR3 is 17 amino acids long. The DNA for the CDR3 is TGTGCCAGCAGCTTAGAACAAGGGACTAGCGACATGGGCATTCAGTACTTC. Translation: CASSLEQGTSDMGIQYF.

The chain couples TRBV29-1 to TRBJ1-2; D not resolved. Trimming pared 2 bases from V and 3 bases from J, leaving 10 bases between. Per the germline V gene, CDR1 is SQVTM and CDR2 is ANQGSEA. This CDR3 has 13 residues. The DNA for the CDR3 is TGCAGCGTTGAATGGGTGGAGGACTATGGCTACACCTTC. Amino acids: CSVEWVEDYGYTF.

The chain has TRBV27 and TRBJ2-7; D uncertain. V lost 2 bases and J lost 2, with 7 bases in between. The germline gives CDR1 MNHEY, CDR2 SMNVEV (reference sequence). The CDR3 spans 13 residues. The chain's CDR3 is CASSLGLTYEQYF. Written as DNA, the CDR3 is TGTGCCAGCAGTTTAGGGCTCACCTACGAGCAGTACTTC.